This T cell receptor beta chain came from a study of STAT5B mutations in CD4+ large granular lymphocyte leukemia. Sequencing used immunoSEQ multiplex PCR; TCRdb keeps in-frame clones, though not all of them. In the table there are under 35,000 clones, around 85% of which are singletons. The TCR was taken from a human donor in good health. Sample: CD4+ T cells from blood buffy coats.

The CDR3 nucleotides are TGTGCCAGCAGTTCCTTCGGCTCTCAGGGTGCCGTCTACGAGCAGTACTTC. Protein product: CASSSFGSQGAVYEQYF. The V and J genes are TRBV27 and TRBJ2-7; the D gene is possibly TRBD1 (5 bases). The V end lost 4 bases, the J end lost 3 bases, and 22 bases lay between the germline ends. Germline V gene data show CDR1 as MNHEY and CDR2 as SMNVEV (reference sequence). The CDR3 covers 17 residues.